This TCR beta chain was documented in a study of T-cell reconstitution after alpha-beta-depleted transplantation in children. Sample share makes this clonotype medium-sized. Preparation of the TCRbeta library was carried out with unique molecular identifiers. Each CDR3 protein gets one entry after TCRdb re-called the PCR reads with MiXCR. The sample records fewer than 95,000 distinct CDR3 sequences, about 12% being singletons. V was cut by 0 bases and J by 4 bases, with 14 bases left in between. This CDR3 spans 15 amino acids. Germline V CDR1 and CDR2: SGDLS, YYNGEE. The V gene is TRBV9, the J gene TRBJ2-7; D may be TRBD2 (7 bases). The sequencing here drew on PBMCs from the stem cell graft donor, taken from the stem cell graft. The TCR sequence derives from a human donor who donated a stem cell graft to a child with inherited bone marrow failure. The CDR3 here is CASSVGGGGSYEQYF. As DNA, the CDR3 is TGTGCCAGCAGCGTAGGGGGCGGGGGCTCGTACGAGCAGTACTTC.